The subject of this entry is one T cell receptor beta chain. The table came from immunoSEQ multiplex PCR; TCRdb's copy has only in-frame clones and leaves some out. The data hold approximately 210,000 clones, with around 87% observed a single time. These data originate in a study of blood T cell repertoires in COVID-19. Study information: Acute and convalescent COVID-19 samples came from the United States, Italy and Spain.

Cohorts were assigned according to the clinical history that participants reported. V was shortened by 1 base and J by 1 base, with 7 bases between the two germline ends. The CDR3 loop spans 14 amino acids. Germline V lookup: CDR1 LGHNA, CDR2 YSLEER. The clonotype was recovered from a young woman who had recovered from COVID-19. The chain couples TRBV4-3 to TRBJ1-1; no clear D gene. Input material: PBMCs or T cells enriched from blood (not recorded which). This CDR3 reads CASSQVGENTEAFF. CDR3 coding DNA: TGCGCCAGCAGCCAAGTTGGAGAGAACACTGAAGCTTTCTTT.